Below, one T cell receptor (beta chain) is given with its context. The sample comes from a study of control samples from healthy donors and cancer patients. Data came from immunoSEQ multiplex PCR; TCRdb stores just in-frame clones and leaves some out. The sample holds about 79,000 clones, roughly 93% seen once. The trim removed 6 bases at V and 1 base at J, leaving 15 bases unmatched. The CDR3 consists of 18 residues. Germline CDR1 SNHLY, CDR2 FYNNEI. This TCR was sampled from a woman aged 35 to 49 with lung cancer. The V call is TRBV2, the J call TRBJ2-7; 10 bases fit TRBD1. The specimen was PBMCs. The CDR3 DNA is TGTGCCAGCAGCGAGGTCGTCCCGGGGGACAGGGGATCCTACGAGCAGTACTTC. Translating it yields CASSEVVPGDRGSYEQYF.